Sequencing of this T cell receptor beta chain was carried out in a study of cytomegalovirus exposure and HLA in healthy donors. As for the study in general: Findings of an earlier analysis included over 95 million unique TCR beta sequences from 200 million or so T cells.

J gave up 4 bases and V 3 bases, and 5 bases lay outside the gene matches. Germline lookup yields CDR1 SGHRS and CDR2 YFSETQ. This CDR3 contains 15 residues. The PCR contained 60 Vbeta and 13 Jbeta primers. Using immunoSEQ multiplex PCR, the repertoire was profiled, and TCRdb retains in-frame clones only, with some absent. The sample includes some 150,000 clones. This clonotype was sampled from a woman aged 18-29 years in good health and CMV-seropositive. Sequencing was performed on PBMCs. This sequence joins TRBV5-1 and TRBJ2-5; 11 nucleotides align to TRBD2. CDR3 region: CASSWATSGGETQYF. CDR3 sequence (DNA): TGCGCCAGCAGCTGGGCCACTAGCGGGGGAGAGACCCAGTACTTC.